This T cell receptor beta chain was identified during a study of shared clonotypes between healthy human individuals. Study overall: Three CD4 naive, three CD4 memory, two CD8 naive and one CD8 memory plate were used per donor.

Profiled with immunoSEQ multiplex PCR; TCRdb holds only in-frame clones, not every one. The sample gives 1.5 million to 1.9 million clones, nearly 99% of which show up once; about 0.45% is in the top ten. Donors were Caucasian adults residing in Nashville, Tennessee, USA. The investigators split CD4+ cells into a CD45RA+ naive subset and a CD45RA-negative memory subset. This clone was counted only a few times. Its antigen remains unidentified. General observations from the study: The study's rarefaction showed incomplete sorted-subset sequencing despite large depth.

The CDR3 totals 15 residues. From germline, CDR1 is SGHRS and CDR2 YFSETQ. Trimming removed 4 bases at V and 4 bases at J, with 17 bases between. Sequencing used naive CD4+ T cells sorted from blood. Subset denoted: CD45RA+ positively selected. The V gene is TRBV5-1, the J gene TRBJ1-1; D not resolved. This clonotype originated in a man aged 25-40 years in good health. CDR3: CASSMGFGVGTEAFF. CDR3 in DNA: TGCGCCAGCAGCATGGGTTTTGGGGTAGGCACTGAAGCTTTCTTT.